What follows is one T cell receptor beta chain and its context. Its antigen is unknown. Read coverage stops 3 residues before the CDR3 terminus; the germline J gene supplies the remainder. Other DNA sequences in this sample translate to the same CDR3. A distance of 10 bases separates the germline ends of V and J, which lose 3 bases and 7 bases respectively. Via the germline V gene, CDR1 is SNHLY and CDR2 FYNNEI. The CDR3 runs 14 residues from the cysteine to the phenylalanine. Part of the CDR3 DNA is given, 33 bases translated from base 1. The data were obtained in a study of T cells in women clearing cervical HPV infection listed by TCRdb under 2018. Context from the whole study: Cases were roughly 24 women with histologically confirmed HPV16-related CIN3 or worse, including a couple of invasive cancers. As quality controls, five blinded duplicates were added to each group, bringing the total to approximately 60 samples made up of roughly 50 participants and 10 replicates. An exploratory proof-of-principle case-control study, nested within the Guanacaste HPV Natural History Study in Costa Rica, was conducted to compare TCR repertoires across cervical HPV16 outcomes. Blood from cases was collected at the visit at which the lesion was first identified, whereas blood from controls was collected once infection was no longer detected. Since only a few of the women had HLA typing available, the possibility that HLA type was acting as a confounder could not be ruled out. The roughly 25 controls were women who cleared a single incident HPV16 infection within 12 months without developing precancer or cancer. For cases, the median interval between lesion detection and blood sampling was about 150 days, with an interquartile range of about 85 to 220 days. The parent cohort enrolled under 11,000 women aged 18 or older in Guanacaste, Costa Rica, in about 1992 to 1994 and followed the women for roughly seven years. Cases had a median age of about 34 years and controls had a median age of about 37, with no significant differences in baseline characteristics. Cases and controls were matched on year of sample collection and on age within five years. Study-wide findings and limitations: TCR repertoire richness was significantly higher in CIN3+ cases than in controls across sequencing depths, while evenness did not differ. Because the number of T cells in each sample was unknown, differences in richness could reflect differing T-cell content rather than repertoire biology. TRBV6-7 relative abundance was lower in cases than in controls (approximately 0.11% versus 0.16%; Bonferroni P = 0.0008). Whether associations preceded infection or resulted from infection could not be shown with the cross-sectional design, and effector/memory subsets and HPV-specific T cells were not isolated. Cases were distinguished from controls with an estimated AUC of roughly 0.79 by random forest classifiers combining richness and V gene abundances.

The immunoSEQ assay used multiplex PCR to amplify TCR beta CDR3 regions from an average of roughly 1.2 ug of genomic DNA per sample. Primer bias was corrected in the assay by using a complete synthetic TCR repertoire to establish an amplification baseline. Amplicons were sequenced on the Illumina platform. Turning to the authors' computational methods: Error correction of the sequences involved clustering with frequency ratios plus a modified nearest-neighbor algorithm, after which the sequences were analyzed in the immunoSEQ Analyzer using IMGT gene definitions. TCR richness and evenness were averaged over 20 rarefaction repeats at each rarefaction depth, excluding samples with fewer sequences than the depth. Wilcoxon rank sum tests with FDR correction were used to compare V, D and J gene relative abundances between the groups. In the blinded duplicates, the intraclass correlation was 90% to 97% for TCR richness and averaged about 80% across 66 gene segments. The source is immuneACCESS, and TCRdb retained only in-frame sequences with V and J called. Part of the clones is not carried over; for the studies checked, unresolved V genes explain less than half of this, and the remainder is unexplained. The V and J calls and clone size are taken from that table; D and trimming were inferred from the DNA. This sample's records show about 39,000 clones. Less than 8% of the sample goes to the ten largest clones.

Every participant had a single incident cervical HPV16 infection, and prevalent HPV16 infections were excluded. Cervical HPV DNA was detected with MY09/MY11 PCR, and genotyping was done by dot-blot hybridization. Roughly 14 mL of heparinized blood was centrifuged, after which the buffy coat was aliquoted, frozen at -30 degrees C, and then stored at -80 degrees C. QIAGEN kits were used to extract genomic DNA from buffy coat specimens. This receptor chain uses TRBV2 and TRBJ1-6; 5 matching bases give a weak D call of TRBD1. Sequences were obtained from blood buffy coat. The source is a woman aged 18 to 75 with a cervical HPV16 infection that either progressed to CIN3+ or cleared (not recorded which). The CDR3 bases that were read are TGTGCCAGCAGTGACCAGGGAAGGAATTCACCC. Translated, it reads CASSDQGRNSP. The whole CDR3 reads CASSDQGRNSPLHF.